There are many counts of the clone carrying this TCR beta chain. Its matching antigen is unknown. This specimen comes from a study of T cells in Graves' hyperthyroidism and ophthalmopathy. Study-level points and caveats: For ophthalmopathy, model prediction preceded onset by a median roughly 6.3 months. Most expanded thyroid clonotypes above 0.001 recurred in blood.

The source material, RNA transcripts, was used to amplify TCR beta CDR3 regions. First-round RT-PCR of the TCR CDR3 relied on the HTBI primer set. TCRdb reanalysed the multiplex PCR reads using MiXCR and keeps one entry per CDR3 protein. The sample holds about 480,000 distinct CDR3 sequences; 24% are singletons and the top ten take 11%. V lost 6 bases and J 0 bases, leaving 14 bases between the germline ends. Germline V gene lookup returns CDR1 SQVTM and CDR2 ANQGSEA. The CDR3 runs to 14 residues. The sequence came from a woman under 40 with Graves' ophthalmopathy. Material: blood. The rearrangement uses TRBV29-1 and TRBJ1-1; the D gene is possibly TRBD1 (6 bases). CDR3: CSVRGGSMNTEAFF. The CDR3 DNA reads TGCAGCGTGAGGGGGGGGTCCATGAACACTGAAGCTTTCTTT.